In its sample, the clone carrying this T cell receptor beta chain was seen once. Losses at the gene ends were 4 bases for V and 7 bases for J; bases not matched to a gene: 8. CDR1 is MGHDK, CDR2 SYGVNS, per germline. This CDR3 contains 15 residues. This sample is part of a study of control samples from healthy donors and cancer patients. Sequenced by immunoSEQ multiplex PCR; TCRdb stores in-frame clones only, minus some. The sample holds about 160,000 clones, approximately 90% seen once. The chain couples TRBV25-1 to TRBJ1-4, with 8 positions matching TRBD1. The material sequenced was blood. This receptor was obtained from a man aged 25 to 40 in good health. CDR3 amino acids: CASSADRDRPEKLFF. Here the CDR3 DNA reads TGTGCCAGCAGTGCCGACCGGGACAGGCCTGAAAAACTGTTTTTT.